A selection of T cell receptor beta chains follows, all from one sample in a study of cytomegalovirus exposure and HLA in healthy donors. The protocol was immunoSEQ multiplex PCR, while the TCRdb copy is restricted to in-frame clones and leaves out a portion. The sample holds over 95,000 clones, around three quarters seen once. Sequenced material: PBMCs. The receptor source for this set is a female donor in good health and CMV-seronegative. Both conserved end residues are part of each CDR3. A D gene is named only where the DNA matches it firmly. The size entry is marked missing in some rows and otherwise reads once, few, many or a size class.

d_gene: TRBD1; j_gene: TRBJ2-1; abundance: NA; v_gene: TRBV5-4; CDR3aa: CASSLDRVIYNEQFF; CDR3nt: TGTGCCAGCAGCCTGGACAGGGTGATTTACAATGAGCAGTTCTTC
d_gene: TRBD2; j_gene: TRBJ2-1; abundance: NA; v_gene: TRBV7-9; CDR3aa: CASSRTSGDNEQFF; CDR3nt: TGTGCCAGCAGCAGGACTAGCGGGGACAATGAGCAGTTCTTC
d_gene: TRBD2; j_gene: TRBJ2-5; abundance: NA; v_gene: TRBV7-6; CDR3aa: CASSGTDGGGRGQETQYF; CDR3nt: TGTGCCAGCAGCGGTACGGACGGGGGGGGCCGGGGACAAGAGACCCAGTACTTC
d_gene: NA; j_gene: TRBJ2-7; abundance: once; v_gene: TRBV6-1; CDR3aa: CASSGATSGQYTYEQYF; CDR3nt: TGTGCCAGCAGTGGGGCCACAAGTGGTCAGTATACCTACGAGCAGTACTTC
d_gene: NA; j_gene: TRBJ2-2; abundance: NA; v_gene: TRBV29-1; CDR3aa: CSVDRSSETGELFF; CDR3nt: TGCAGCGTTGACCGGTCATCGGAGACCGGGGAGCTGTTTTTT
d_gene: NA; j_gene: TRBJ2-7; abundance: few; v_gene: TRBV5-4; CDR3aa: CASSPPNSYEQYF; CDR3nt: TGTGCCAGCAGCCCGCCTAACTCCTACGAGCAGTACTTC
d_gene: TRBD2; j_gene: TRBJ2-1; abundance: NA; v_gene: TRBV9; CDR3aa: CASSVGSGTSGGAGYNEQFF; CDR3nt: TGTGCCAGCAGCGTAGGCTCCGGGACTAGCGGGGGGGCCGGCTACAATGAGCAGTTCTTC
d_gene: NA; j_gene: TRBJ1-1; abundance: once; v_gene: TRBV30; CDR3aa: CAWSRIPLGEGNTEAFF; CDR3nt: TGTGCCTGGAGTCGAATTCCTCTAGGGGAAGGGAACACTGAAGCTTTCTTT
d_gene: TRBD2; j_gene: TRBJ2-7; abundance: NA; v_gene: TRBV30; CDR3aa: CAWSGSGNSYEQYF; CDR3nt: TGTGCCTGGAGTGGTAGCGGGAACTCCTACGAGCAGTACTTC
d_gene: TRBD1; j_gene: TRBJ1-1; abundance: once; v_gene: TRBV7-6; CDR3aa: CASSQGQANTEAFF; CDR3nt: TGTGCCAGCAGCCAAGGACAGGCGAACACTGAAGCTTTCTTT
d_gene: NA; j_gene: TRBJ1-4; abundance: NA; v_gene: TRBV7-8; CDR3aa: CASSLVGPEGEKLFF; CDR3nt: TGTGCCAGCAGCTTAGTGGGGCCGGAAGGGGAAAAACTGTTTTTT
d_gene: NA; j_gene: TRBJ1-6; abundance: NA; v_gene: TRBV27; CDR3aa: CASSLQGYGSPLHF; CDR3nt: TGTGCCAGCAGTTTACAGGGTTACGGTTCACCCCTCCACTTT